This passage covers 26 T cell receptor beta chains from one sample sequenced in a study of cytomegalovirus exposure and HLA in healthy donors. The PCR made use of 60 Vbeta and 13 Jbeta primers. The assay was immunoSEQ multiplex PCR, and TCRdb's table has in-frame clones only and misses some. The data contain about 110,000 clones, roughly 80% of them singletons. Material for sequencing was PBMCs. The receptors come from a man aged 30 to 39 in good health and CMV-seropositive.

This clone was counted only a few times. This sequence joins TRBV5-1 and TRBJ2-2; tentative D call: TRBD2 (5 bases). Germline CDR1 SGHRS, CDR2 YFSETQ. Between the trimmed V and J ends, which lost 3 bases and 3 bases, there was a span of 15 bases. This CDR3 is 16 amino acids long. In nucleotides, the CDR3 is TGCGCCAGCAGCTGGTTTGGAGGACGAGACACCGGGGAGCTGTTTTTT. Amino acid sequence: CASSWFGGRDTGELFF.

The chain joins TRBV5-4 to TRBJ1-2, with D perhaps matching TRBD1 (6 bases). Trimming pared 3 bases from V and 8 bases from J, leaving 17 bases between. The germline gives CDR1 SGHNT, CDR2 YYREEE (reference sequence). The CDR3 consists of 14 residues. The CDR3: CASSSSTWGRGYTF. The CDR3 DNA reads as TGTGCCAGCAGCTCCTCGACGTGGGGGCGAGGCTACACCTTC.

The V gene is TRBV5-4, the J gene TRBJ2-2, with TRBD2 matching 8 bases. V dropped 3 bases and J dropped 4; count of bases not matched to a gene: 5. Germline CDR1 is SGHNT and CDR2 is YYREEE (reference sequence). The CDR3 runs 15 residues. In DNA, the CDR3 is TGTGCCAGCAGCTCACTAGCGGCGGTCACCGGGGAGCTGTTTTTT. Residues: CASSSLAAVTGELFF. Together with reference TRBV5-4 and TRBJ2-2, the CDR3 gives the full variable domain: ETGVTQSPTHLIKTRGQQVTLRCSSQSGHNTVSWYQQALGQGPQFIFQYYREEENGRGNFPPRFSGLQFPNYSSELNVNALELDDSALYLCASSSLAAVTGELFFGEGSRLTVL.

The sample holds a few counts of this clone. The chain uses TRBV18 and TRBJ2-7, with a possible D match to TRBD2 (5 bases). Germline values: CDR1 KGHSH, CDR2 LQKENI. The CDR3 has 17 amino acids. V gave up 1 base and J gave up 3 bases, with 19 bases separating them. The CDR3: CASSPREIQENNYEQYF. The CDR3 DNA reads TGTGCCAGCTCACCACGGGAGATTCAGGAAAATAACTACGAGCAGTACTTC.

This clone was recorded once. The chain employs TRBV4-2 and TRBJ2-1; the match to TRBD2 covers 8 bases. The trim removed 1 base at V and 5 bases at J, leaving 1 base unmatched. The CDR3 has 14 residues. The germline V gene has CDR1 LGHNA and CDR2 YNFKEQ. CDR3 sequence reads: CASSQAGGNNEQFF. The DNA of the CDR3 is TGTGCCAGCAGCCAAGCGGGGGGGAACAATGAGCAGTTCTTC.

This rearrangement joins TRBV5-1 to TRBJ2-3, with a possible D match to TRBD2 (5 bases). The ends were cut back, 7 bases at V and 4 bases at J, with 22 bases in the middle. Germline V gene lookup returns CDR1 SGHRS and CDR2 YFSETQ. The CDR3 runs 16 residues. The CDR3 region has the DNA TGCGCCAGCCTCCCCTACTCGGGATATGGCGCAGATACGCAGTATTTT. This codes for CASLPYSGYGADTQYF.

The rearrangement joins TRBV2 to TRBJ2-2, with 10 bases aligning to TRBD1. This CDR3 region has 15 residues. Trimming cost V 4 bases and J 4 bases; bases outside gene matches: 3. Germline V CDR1 and CDR2: SNHLY, FYNNEI. The CDR3 sequence: CASSGQGARTGELFF. CDR3 DNA sequence: TGTGCCAGCAGTGGACAGGGGGCGCGCACCGGGGAGCTGTTTTTT. Full variable domain (outside the CDR3, taken from reference TRBV2 and TRBJ2-2): EPEVTQTPSHQVTQMGQEVILRCVPISNHLYFYWYRQILGQKVEFLVSFYNNEISEKSEIFDDQFSVERPDGSNFTLKIRSTKLEDSAMYFCASSGQGARTGELFFGEGSRLTVL.

The chain uses TRBV9 and TRBJ1-1; D is possibly TRBD1 (6 bases). The CDR3 consists of 15 residues. V dropped 5 bases and J dropped 0 bases, with 14 bases sitting between them. Germline V gene lookup returns CDR1 SGDLS and CDR2 YYNGEE. The CDR3 sequence: CASSMTGNMNTEAFF. As DNA, the CDR3 is TGTGCCAGCAGTATGACAGGAAACATGAACACTGAAGCTTTCTTT.

The chain uses TRBV7-9 and TRBJ1-3; 7 bases map to TRBD1. The CDR3 is made up of 18 amino acids. Germline V gene data show CDR1 as SEHNR and CDR2 as FQNEAQ (reference sequence). The ends lost 3 bases at V and 4 bases at J; junction bases unmatched: 15. The CDR3, as DNA: TGTGCCAGCAGCTTGTCATCTCGGAAGGGGGCGCCGGGAAACACCATATATTTT. It yields the protein CASSLSSRKGAPGNTIYF.

The chain links TRBV18 to TRBJ2-3; 12 nucleotides align to TRBD2. The V and J ends lost 2 bases and 4 bases, in that order; junction bases with no gene match: 7. This CDR3 contains 17 residues. Germline V gene data show CDR1 as KGHSH and CDR2 as LQKENI. CDR3 residues: CASSPYPSGGAADTQYF. CDR3 DNA sequence: TGTGCCAGCTCACCATACCCTAGCGGGGGGGCCGCAGATACGCAGTATTTT.

About this clone: Mismatch with germline at one junction end may stem from a read error. This chain joins TRBV13 and TRBJ2-4; no firm D call. The germline V gene encodes CDR1 PRHDT and CDR2 FYEKMQ (reference sequence). This CDR3 is built from 13 residues. CDR3 sequence: CASSQSQKNSQYF. The CDR3 nucleotides read TGTGCCAGCAGCCAGAGCCAGAAAAACAGTCAGTACTTC.

As concerns this clone: Other DNA sequences from this sample encode an identical CDR3 as well. The chain carries TRBV18 and TRBJ2-3; the D is unclear. In germline, CDR1 is KGHSH, CDR2 LQKENI. CDR3 length: 11 amino acids. Trimming removed 6 bases at V and 2 bases at J, with 3 bases between. CDR3 amino acids: CASSLTDTQYF. The CDR3 DNA is TGTGCCAGCTCCCTCACAGATACGCAGTATTTT.

The chain is built from TRBV5-1 and TRBJ1-6; D unclear. Trimming stripped 0 bases from V and 10 bases from J, with 17 bases between. The germline V gene has CDR1 SGHRS and CDR2 YFSETQ. The CDR3 loop spans 16 amino acids. This CDR3 is CASSLAVVGQGSPLHF. The CDR3 DNA follows: TGCGCCAGCAGCTTGGCGGTTGTTGGGCAAGGCTCACCCCTCCACTTT.

This rearrangement joins TRBV15 to TRBJ1-4; D not certain. CDR1 is LNHNV, CDR2 YYDKDF, per germline (reference sequence). Trimming removed 1 base at V and 8 bases at J, with 5 bases between. This CDR3 is built from 12 residues. The CDR3 sequence: CATSRGREKLFF. CDR3 in DNA: TGTGCCACCAGCAGAGGGAGAGAAAAACTGTTTTTT.

This sequence joins TRBV5-1 and TRBJ2-7; tentatively, D is TRBD1 (5 bases). The ends were cut back, 1 base at V and 4 bases at J, with 15 bases in the middle. From germline, CDR1 is SGHRS and CDR2 YFSETQ. The CDR3 spans 15 residues. The CDR3 DNA sequence: TGCGCCAGCAGCTTGTCAGCCGCAGGGTCTTACGAGCAGTACTTC. Encoded protein: CASSLSAAGSYEQYF.

This rearrangement joins TRBV6-1 to TRBJ1-2, with D perhaps TRBD1 (5 bases). Per germline, CDR1 MNHNS and CDR2 SASEGT. The CDR3 runs 13 residues. Trimming took 3 bases from V and 3 from J, leaving 8 bases between them. The CDR3 here is CASSEEGHYGYTF. The CDR3 DNA follows: TGTGCCAGCAGTGAGGAGGGACACTATGGCTACACCTTC.

J is TRBJ2-7 and V is TRBV5-1; D may be TRBD1 (6 bases). V dropped 5 bases and J dropped 2 bases, with 11 bases sitting between them. CDR3 length: 13 amino acids. Germline CDR1 reads SGHRS; CDR2 reads YFSETQ. The CDR3 sequence is CASSSDRPYEQYF. The CDR3 DNA follows: TGCGCCAGCAGTTCGGACAGACCCTACGAGCAGTACTTC. Based on the CDR3 plus reference TRBV5-1 and TRBJ2-7, the full variable domain is KAGVTQTPRYLIKTRGQQVTLSCSPISGHRSVSWYQQTPGQGLQFLFEYFSETQRNKGNFPGRFSGRQFSNSRSEMNVSTLELGDSALYLCASSSDRPYEQYFGPGTRLTVT.

This chain joins TRBV14 and TRBJ1-6, with 8 bases identical to TRBD1. Germline values: CDR1 SGHDN, CDR2 FVKESK. This CDR3 comprises 18 residues. With 3 bases clipped from V and 0 bases from J, the junction kept 7 bases outside the gene matches. CDR3 nucleotide sequence: TGTGCCAGCAGCCACTTTCACAGGGGGAGCTCCTATAATTCACCCCTCCACTTT. It encodes CASSHFHRGSSYNSPLHF.

The J gene is TRBJ2-5, the V gene TRBV14; the match to TRBD1 covers 7 bases. The V segment lost 4 bases and the J segment 4 bases; nucleotides outside the gene matches: 6. The CDR3 runs to 14 residues. Germline CDR1 is SGHDN and CDR2 is FVKESK. The CDR3 nucleotides are TGTGCCAGCAGCCGGGACAGTGTCAGAGAGACCCAGTACTTC. It encodes CASSRDSVRETQYF. The variable domain in full, completed from reference TRBV14 and TRBJ2-5, reads EAGVTQFPSHSVIEKGQTVTLRCDPISGHDNLYWYRRVMGKEIKFLLHFVKESKQDESGMPNNRFLAERTGGTYSTLKVQPAELEDSGVYFCASSRDSVRETQYFGPGTRLLVL.

The gene calls are TRBV30 and TRBJ1-1; D might be TRBD1 (6 bases). The germline CDR1 and CDR2 sequences are GTSNPN and SVGIG (reference sequence). Trimming stripped 4 bases from V and 1 base from J, with 16 bases between. The CDR3 is made up of 15 amino acids. The CDR3 DNA sequence: TGTGCCTGGATCCCCAGGGGCGCCCCGAACACTGAAGCTTTCTTT. This gives the protein CAWIPRGAPNTEAFF.

About this clone itself: Compared with germline, one end of the junction differs, possibly owing to a read error. The J gene is TRBJ2-4, the V gene TRBV6-5; weak D call: TRBD2 (6 bases). The CDR3 spans 14 residues. Germline V gene lookup returns CDR1 MNHEY and CDR2 SVGAGI. The CDR3 DNA follows: TGTGCCAGCAAGGGGACGGGAGCCAAAAACAGTCAGTACTTC. Amino acid sequence: CASKGTGAKNSQYF.

The chain carries TRBV21-1 and TRBJ1-4; the DNA was not used to check the table's D call, TRBD1. TRBV21-1 is labeled a pseudogene. The CDR3 is 16 amino acids. CDR3 region: CASSKQTRRKIEKLFF. As DNA, the CDR3 is TGTGCCAGCAGCAAACAGACACGACGCAAGATAGAAAAACTGTTTTTT.

CDR3 in DNA: TGTGCCAGCAGCCCGACAGGCCTCTACGAGCAGTACTTC. Translated: CASSPTGLYEQYF. The chain combines TRBV21-1 with TRBJ2-7; TRBD1 is the table's D call and was not checked against the DNA. TRBV21-1 is a pseudogene. This CDR3 contains 13 residues.

The rearrangement joins TRBV6-1 to TRBJ1-1, with TRBD1 matching 7 bases. The CDR3 consists of 15 residues. Germline CDR1 MNHNS, CDR2 SASEGT. Trimming took 3 bases from V and 1 from J; bases not matched to a gene: 5. In DNA form, the CDR3 reads TGTGCCAGCAGTGAGAGACAGGGCCAGAACACTGAAGCTTTCTTT. Encoded protein: CASSERQGQNTEAFF.

This chain uses TRBV4-2 with TRBJ2-7; 7 nucleotides match TRBD2. The CDR3 runs 15 residues. The ends lost 2 bases at V and 7 bases at J; junction bases unmatched: 11. Germline V gives CDR1 LGHNA, CDR2 YNFKEQ. The CDR3 DNA reads as TGTGCCAGCAGCCAAATCCAAGCGGGGTTGATAGAGCAGTACTTC. Translating gives CASSQIQAGLIEQYF.

The chain carries TRBV5-1 and TRBJ1-1; 9 bases match TRBD1. V shed 4 bases, J shed 2 bases, and the junction held 3 bases outside the gene matches. CDR1 is SGHRS, CDR2 YFSETQ, per germline. The CDR3 has 14 residues. CDR3 bases: TGCGCCAGCAGCCGGACAGGGGATAACACTGAAGCTTTCTTT. Translation gives CASSRTGDNTEAFF.